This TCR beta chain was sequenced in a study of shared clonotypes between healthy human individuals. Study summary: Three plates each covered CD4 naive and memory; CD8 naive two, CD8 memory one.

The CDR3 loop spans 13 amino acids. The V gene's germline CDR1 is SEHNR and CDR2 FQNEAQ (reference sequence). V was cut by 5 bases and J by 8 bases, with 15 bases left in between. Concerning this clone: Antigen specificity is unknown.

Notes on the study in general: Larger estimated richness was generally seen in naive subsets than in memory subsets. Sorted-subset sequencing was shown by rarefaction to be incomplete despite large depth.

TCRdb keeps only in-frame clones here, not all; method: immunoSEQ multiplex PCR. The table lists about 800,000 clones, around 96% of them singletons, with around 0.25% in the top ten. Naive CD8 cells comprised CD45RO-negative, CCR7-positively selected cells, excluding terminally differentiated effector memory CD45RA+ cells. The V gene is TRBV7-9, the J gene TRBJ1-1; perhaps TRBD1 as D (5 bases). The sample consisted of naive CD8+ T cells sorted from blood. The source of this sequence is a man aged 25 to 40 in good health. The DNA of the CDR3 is TGTGCCAGCAGCACAGGCGGAGACCCGGAAGCTTTCTTT. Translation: CASSTGGDPEAFF.